The next 25 T cell receptor beta chains were all read from a single sample in a study of T cell clones after liver transplantation. The data were produced by immunoSEQ multiplex PCR, yet TCRdb's version contains in-frame clones alone and is incomplete. The sample includes about 6,200 clones, 80% of them seen just once. This specimen consisted of CD8+ T cells from blood, obtained 46 months after liver transplant. These receptors were collected from a human patient who received a liver transplant. Part of the T cells may come from the graft donor.

The CDR3 sequence: CASSLATGGSRELFF. The CDR3 DNA is TGCGCCAGCAGCCTAGCGACAGGGGGAAGTAGGGAGCTGTTTTTT. This chain joins TRBV4-1 and TRBJ2-2, with 9 bases identical to TRBD1. The ends lost 4 bases at V and 9 bases at J; junction bases unmatched: 9. Germline V CDR1 and CDR2: MGHRA, YSYEKL. The CDR3 runs to 15 residues.

The gene calls are TRBV7-7 and TRBJ2-1, with D perhaps assigned TRBD1 or TRBD2 (5 bases each). The germline V gene has CDR1 SSHAT and CDR2 FNYEAQ (reference sequence). This CDR3 spans 13 amino acids. The germline V and J ends were trimmed by 1 base and 8 bases, with 9 bases remaining between them. The CDR3 DNA sequence: TGTGCCAGCAGCTTAGGGGGGATCGATGAGCAGTTCTTC. It translates to CASSLGGIDEQFF.

This chain connects TRBV19 to TRBJ1-2; maybe TRBD1 (6 bases). CDR1 and CDR2 (germline): LNHDA, SQIVND (reference sequence). V lost 10 bases and J 4 bases, leaving 16 bases between the germline ends. The length of the CDR3 is 13 residues. DNA of the CDR3: TGTGCCACCTCCCCTACAGGGTTCTATGGCTACACCTTC. Protein sequence: CATSPTGFYGYTF.

This clone was counted only a few times. The chain combines TRBV25-1 with TRBJ2-1; unclear D gene. Germline V gives CDR1 MGHDK, CDR2 SYGVNS. Trimming removed 0 bases at V and 9 bases at J, with 15 bases between. The CDR3 totals 15 residues. The CDR3: CASSEYSGLAGEQFF. CDR3 nucleotides: TGTGCCAGCAGTGAATATTCAGGATTAGCCGGTGAGCAGTTCTTC.

This chain connects TRBV19 to TRBJ2-7; no firm D call. This CDR3 contains 13 residues. The V gene lost 4 bases and the J gene lost 0 bases, with 7 bases spanning the gap. The germline V gene has CDR1 LNHDA and CDR2 SQIVND (reference sequence). The CDR3 protein is CASSTWDSYEQYF. As DNA, the CDR3 is TGTGCCAGTAGTACCTGGGACTCCTACGAGCAGTACTTC. Full variable domain (missing parts from reference TRBV19 and TRBJ2-7): DGGITQSPKYLFRKEGQNVTLSCEQNLNHDAMYWYRQDPGQGLRLIYYSQIVNDFQKGDIAEGYSVSREKKESFPLTVTSAQKNPTAFYLCASSTWDSYEQYFGPGTRLTVT.

The V and J genes are TRBV15 and TRBJ1-2; D remains ambiguous. V gave up 0 bases and J gave up 5 bases, with 13 bases separating them. The germline gives CDR1 LNHNV, CDR2 YYDKDF (reference sequence). The length of the CDR3 is 15 residues. CDR3 in amino acids: CATSREVAGVYGYTF. In nucleotides, the CDR3 is TGTGCCACCAGCAGAGAAGTGGCGGGAGTGTATGGCTACACCTTC.

J is TRBJ1-1 and V is TRBV5-1; D is uncertain. This CDR3 spans 13 amino acids. Germline-derived CDR1 and CDR2 are SGHRS and YFSETQ. The ends were cut back, 0 bases at V and 7 bases at J, with 10 bases in the middle. Written as DNA, the CDR3 is TGCGCCAGCAGCTTGGAGGCACAACATGAAGCTTTCTTT. Residues: CASSLEAQHEAFF.

V gene TRBV10-2 combines with J gene TRBJ1-1; D uncertain. V was trimmed by 6 bases and J by 0 bases, leaving 14 bases between them. Germline CDR1 and CDR2: WSHSY and SAAADI. The CDR3 has 15 residues. In DNA, the CDR3 is TGCGCCAGCAGGGAACCACAGCTGTTGAACACTGAAGCTTTCTTT. This sequence encodes CASREPQLLNTEAFF.

The V gene is TRBV27, the J gene TRBJ1-5; no clear D gene. The CDR3 extends over 13 amino acids. Trimming took 6 bases from V and 3 from J, leaving 9 bases between them. Germline V gives CDR1 MNHEY, CDR2 SMNVEV (reference sequence). CDR3 DNA sequence: TGTGCCAGCAGCCAGACCTACAATCAGCCCCAGCATTTT. It codes for CASSQTYNQPQHF.

V and J are TRBV5-4 and TRBJ1-1, with D perhaps matching TRBD1 (6 bases). CDR1 is SGHNT, CDR2 YYREEE, per germline (reference sequence). CDR3 length equals 14 residues. Deletions cut 1 base from V and 4 bases from J, with 11 bases between. DNA for the CDR3: TGTGCCAGCAGCTTGTTAGGGGGGGGCACTGAAGCTTTCTTT. Its protein is CASSLLGGGTEAFF.

This clone was observed a handful of times. V usage is TRBV28 and J usage is TRBJ2-7; 7 bases map to TRBD1. The ends lost 5 bases at V and 3 bases at J; junction bases unmatched: 10. The CDR3 contains 15 residues. Germline-derived CDR1 and CDR2 are MDHEN and SYDVKM. The CDR3 loop reads CASSRVGTAIYEQYF. CDR3 in DNA: TGTGCCAGCAGTCGAGTCGGGACAGCCATCTACGAGCAGTACTTC.

This clone came up once. The CDR3 region has the DNA TGTGCCAGCAGCCTTACAGAGATCTGGTTCTTC. This translates into CASSLTEIWFF. The V call is TRBV7-7, the J call TRBJ2-1; the D is unclear. Germline loops: CDR1 SSHAT, CDR2 FNYEAQ (reference sequence). V lost 5 bases, J lost 15 bases, and 14 bases lay in between. The CDR3 totals 11 residues.

The rearrangement uses TRBV4-1 and TRBJ2-1, with D tentatively TRBD2 (6 bases). Germline CDR1 reads MGHRA; CDR2 reads YSYEKL. With 1 base removed from V and 2 bases from J, the gap between germline ends came to 12 bases. The CDR3 totals 16 residues. Written as DNA, the CDR3 is TGCGCCAGCAGCCAAGTGTTTGGGGGGACCTACAATGAGCAGTTCTTC. Protein sequence: CASSQVFGGTYNEQFF.

The V gene is TRBV19, the J gene TRBJ2-5; D may be TRBD2 (5 bases). The germline V gene encodes CDR1 LNHDA and CDR2 SQIVND (reference sequence). There are 15 residues in the CDR3. V was clipped by 6 bases and J by 5 bases, with 19 bases between them. CDR3 sequence reads: CASSPSAGEVETQYF. CDR3 bases: TGTGCCAGTAGCCCCTCGGCGGGCGAGGTGGAGACCCAGTACTTC.

This rearrangement joins TRBV2 to TRBJ2-7, with D hard to call. Germline V gene data show CDR1 as SNHLY and CDR2 as FYNNEI. With 7 bases removed from V and 2 bases from J, the gap between germline ends came to 6 bases. There are 11 residues in the CDR3. The CDR3 here is CASTFTYEQYF. The CDR3 DNA follows: TGTGCCAGCACCTTCACCTACGAGCAGTACTTC.

The V gene is TRBV27, the J gene TRBJ2-3; 8 bases match TRBD1. The CDR3 runs 14 residues. The germline V gene encodes CDR1 MNHEY and CDR2 SMNVEV (reference sequence). V gave up 6 bases and J gave up 4 bases; unmatched junction bases: 6. The CDR3 DNA sequence: TGTGCCAGCAGGACAGGGGCCAGGGCAGATACGCAGTATTTT. Its protein is CASRTGARADTQYF.

The genes are TRBV2 and TRBJ1-2; 8 nucleotides align to TRBD1. Germline V gene sequence: CDR1 SNHLY, CDR2 FYNNEI. Unmatched junction bases numbered 14, after V lost 3 bases and J lost 8 bases. The CDR3 length is 16 residues. The CDR3 region has the DNA TGTGCCAGCAGTGAGTCCCCGCGTTACAGGGGGGAAGGCTACACCTTC. Translation gives CASSESPRYRGEGYTF.

The chain uses TRBV28 and TRBJ1-1; the D gene is possibly TRBD1 (5 bases). Germline-derived CDR1 and CDR2 are MDHEN and SYDVKM. V was shortened by 5 bases and J by 2 bases, with 12 bases between the two germline ends. The CDR3 has 14 amino acids. The CDR3 nucleotides are TGTGCCAGCAGTCCCTCGCGGGGCAACACTGAAGCTTTCTTT. It yields the protein CASSPSRGNTEAFF.

The chain is built from TRBV29-1 and TRBJ2-2, with D uncertain. Trimming stripped 4 bases from V and 2 bases from J, with 11 bases between. Germline V CDR1 and CDR2: SQVTM, ANQGSEA. CDR3 length: 14 amino acids. The CDR3 DNA reads TGCAGCGTTGGTCCCGCAGGAAACACCGGGGAGCTGTTTTTT. Amino acids: CSVGPAGNTGELFF.

The V and J genes are TRBV7-8 and TRBJ2-5; the D gene is possibly TRBD1 (5 bases). V was clipped by 7 bases and J by 1 base, with 13 bases between them. The CDR3 has 14 residues. Germline-derived CDR1 and CDR2 are SGHVS and FQNEAQ. The CDR3: CASTPTASQETQYF. CDR3 DNA: TGTGCCAGCACCCCGACAGCCTCCCAAGAGACCCAGTACTTC.

This clone was seen only a few times. The chain is built from TRBV7-9 and TRBJ1-2, with D perhaps matching TRBD1 (6 bases). The germline V gene encodes CDR1 SEHNR and CDR2 FQNEAQ (reference sequence). Trimming shortened V by 1 base and J by 2 bases, and 14 bases separated the two germline ends. The CDR3 spans 16 residues. The CDR3 nucleotides read TGTGCCAGCAGCTTAGGGGCACAGGGAGAGAACTATGGCTACACCTTC. It encodes CASSLGAQGENYGYTF.

V and J are TRBV7-9 and TRBJ2-1; D not resolved. The CDR3 contains 15 residues. CDR1 and CDR2 from the germline V gene are SEHNR and FQNEAQ (reference sequence). V lost 6 bases, J lost 0 bases, and 12 bases lay in between. CDR3 coding DNA: TGTGCCAGCAGTTCTCCGGGTAGCTCCTACAATGAGCAGTTCTTC. Its protein product is CASSSPGSSYNEQFF.

V is TRBV7-9 and J is TRBJ2-5, with TRBD1 as a possible D gene (5 bases). The CDR3 consists of 13 residues. Per germline, CDR1 SEHNR and CDR2 FQNEAQ (reference sequence). Between the trimmed V and J ends, which lost 6 bases and 1 base, there was a span of 9 bases. CDR3 amino acids: CASRQGIQETQYF. The DNA of the CDR3 is TGTGCCAGCAGGCAGGGAATCCAAGAGACCCAGTACTTC.

CDR3 region: CASSPLAPVGPNEQFF. For the CDR3, the DNA is TGTGCCAGCTCACCACTAGCTCCGGTGGGGCCTAATGAGCAGTTCTTC. The chain uses TRBV18 and TRBJ2-1; tentatively, D is TRBD1 (5 bases). Germline V gives CDR1 KGHSH, CDR2 LQKENI. The V end lost 1 base, the J end lost 7 bases, and 17 bases lay between the germline ends. The CDR3 contains 16 residues.

This clone was observed a few times. The chain has TRBV4-1 and TRBJ2-7; 10 nucleotides match TRBD2. The junction had 6 bases not matched to a gene; V was cut back by 4 bases and J by 0 bases. CDR1 and CDR2 (germline): MGHRA, YSYEKL. CDR3 length: 16 residues. CDR3 sequence: CASSLGTSASSYEQYF. The CDR3 coding sequence is TGCGCCAGCAGCCTCGGGACTAGCGCGAGCTCCTACGAGCAGTACTTC.